This TCR beta chain is drawn from a study of T cells after yellow fever vaccination. In the study overall: With SMART-Seq v4 Ultra Low Input, the fractions containing low cell numbers were prepared. Study-wide results and caveats: A large majority of primary-vaccination clones showed up again after the booster (approximately 95% CD4, about 87% CD8). The appearance of a small share of clonotypes in both CD4 and CD8 compartments was observed.

Comments on this clonotype: The antigen is undetermined.

They built TCR cDNA with 5'RACE template switching, a step that put in a universal primer site and UMIs. MiXCR, applied by TCRdb to the 5' RACE reads, yields one record per CDR3 protein. The sample records 230,000 or so distinct CDR3 sequences, 6% to 8% being singletons. V lost 6 bases to trimming and J lost 3 bases, with 19 bases between them. The CDR3 sequence is 15 residues long. CDR1 and CDR2 (germline): SGHRS, YFSETQ. The sample in question was CD4+ T cells sorted from PBMCs, obtained on the day of the yellow fever booster vaccination. The chain employs TRBV5-1 and TRBJ2-7; weak D call: TRBD1 (6 bases). The receptor's source is a man aged 25 to 45 who received the YFV17D yellow fever vaccine. In DNA, the CDR3 is TGCGCCAGCACCCTTACAGGGCCTCAGAACTACGAGCAGTACTTC. Protein: CASTLTGPQNYEQYF.